This T cell receptor (beta chain) was sequenced for a study of vaccination effects on CD4 cells after COVID-19 (dated by TCRdb to 2022 to 2024). In the study overall: Post-vaccine samples across the study were collected a median of 72 days after the second dose, with a range of 14 to 241. The study compared SARS-CoV-2 spike-specific CD4+ TCR repertoires before and after mRNA vaccination in COVID-19 convalescent patients and infection-naive vaccine recipients. In the study, cultures from other donors were sequenced using the Oncomine TCR Beta short-read assay on an Illumina iSeq 100. Altogether, some ten COVID-19 convalescent patients and a handful of SARS-CoV-2-naive healthy vaccine recipients made up the full study. Results the study describes overall, beyond this receptor: The study was limited by a small number of convalescent patients and lacked early post-infection timepoints. Marked clonal contraction was observed in both infection-induced and vaccine-induced clones at late post-vaccination timepoints, consistent with waning T cell responses. In healthy vaccine recipients, vaccine-induced clones were almost all SARS-CoV-2 mono-reactive, with only 1 of 255 being cross-reactive with common cold coronaviruses.

As for this clone: This receptor's antigen is unknown. No per-base quality is available; no much larger clone lies one base away.

CDR1 and CDR2 are drawn from the germline V gene (reference sequence): SGHNT, YYREEE. Germline trimming: 5 bases from V, 2 bases from J; junction bases outside gene matches: 9. Including the terminal cysteine and phenylalanine, the CDR3 comprises 16 residues. Only the CDR3 portion is preserved as DNA: 48 bases, with reading frame beginning at the first base. Library generation was performed with the immunoSEQ multiplex PCR assay. DNA from the cultured, isolated CD4+ T cells was subjected to TCR beta CDR3 sequencing. Per the source publication's procedure: Non-productive TCR sequences were discarded, and reads were trimmed to the CDR3 region, with only CDR3s of 7 or more amino acids retained. The MANAFEST web app was used to identify antigen-specific clonotypes by comparing expansion in peptide wells with expansion in reference cultures. Positive clones required FDR<0.05 expansion versus reference and all other wells, odds ratio above 5, and frequency above 0.1% in two replicate wells. A clonotype was defined as cross-reactive if the clonotype was significantly expanded both in SARS-CoV-2 spike wells and in at least one common cold coronavirus spike condition. CDR3 similarity was assessed by Levenshtein distance with the stringdist R package, and unrooted trees were built with ape in R 3.6.1. TCRdb provides this immuneACCESS table in a form limited to in-frame rearrangements. Some clones are lacking; in checked studies, under half of them reflect an unresolved V gene, and why the rest are absent is not known. For V, J and clone size, that table is used; D and trimming come from the DNA. In all, the sample holds 25,000 or so clones, and around 70% of those were seen once. In total, the top ten clones hold over 7.5% of the sample.

In the ViraFEST assay, PBMC were stimulated with viral peptide pools, and antigen-specific CD4+ T cell clonotypes were then identified by expansion using TCR sequencing. After less than 13 days of culture, CD4+ T cells were isolated with the EasySep CD4+ T cell isolation kit. Each participant got two doses of an mRNA SARS-CoV-2 vaccine, either BNT162b2 or mRNA-1273. Healthy vaccine recipients had no prior SARS-CoV-2 infection, confirmed by negative nucleocapsid antibodies before and after vaccination. Two million PBMC per well were cultured in IMDM with around 5% human AB serum, around 9.1 IU/ml IL-2 and gentamicin, plus 10 ug/ml peptides. On days 3 and 7, half of the culture medium was replaced with fresh IL-2-containing medium. Each peptide stimulation condition was cultured in triplicate wells unless otherwise noted. Using Ficoll-Paque Plus gradient centrifugation, PBMC were separated from whole blood and then either used fresh or cryopreserved at -140C. The overlapping peptide pools covered the spike proteins of SARS-CoV-2 as well as those of the common cold coronaviruses HCoV-NL63, HCoV-OC43 and HCoV-229E. The QIAamp micro DNA kit was used to extract genomic DNA from the cultured CD4+ T cells.

The sample consisted of CD4+ T cells from PBMCs cultured with SARS-CoV-2 spike peptides, taken after COVID-19 vaccination. This sample's cell subset or site label indicates: SARS-CoV-2 spike overlapping peptide pool stimulation. This clonotype was obtained from a human donor who received a COVID-19 vaccine. The chain is made from TRBV5-4 and TRBJ1-2; 10 of the junction bases match TRBD1. The nucleotide sequence reads as follows: TGTGCCAGCAGACAGGGGGGGACAGGGGCCAACTATGGCTACACCTTC. It specifies CASRQGGTGANYGYTF.